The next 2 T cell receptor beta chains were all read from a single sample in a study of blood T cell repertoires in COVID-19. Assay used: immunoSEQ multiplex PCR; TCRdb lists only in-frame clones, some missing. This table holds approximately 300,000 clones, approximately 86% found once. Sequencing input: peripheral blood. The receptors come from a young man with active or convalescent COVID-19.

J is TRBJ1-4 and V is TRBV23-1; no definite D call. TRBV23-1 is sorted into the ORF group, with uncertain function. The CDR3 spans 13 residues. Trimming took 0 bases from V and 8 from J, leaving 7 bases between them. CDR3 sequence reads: CASSQSIYEKLFF. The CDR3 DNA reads TGCGCCAGCAGTCAATCGATCTACGAAAAACTGTTTTTT.

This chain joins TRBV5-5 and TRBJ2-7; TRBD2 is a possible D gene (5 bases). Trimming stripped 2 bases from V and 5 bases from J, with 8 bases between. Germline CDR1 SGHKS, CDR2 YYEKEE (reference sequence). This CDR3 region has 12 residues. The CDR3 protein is CASSFWENEQYF. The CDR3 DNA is TGTGCCAGCAGCTTTTGGGAGAACGAGCAGTACTTC.